One sample yielded the 6 T cell receptor beta chains listed below, sequenced in a study of T-cell reconstitution after alpha-beta-depleted transplantation in children. TCRbeta library preparation incorporated unique molecular identifiers. TCRdb re-called the PCR reads with MiXCR, one entry per CDR3 protein. The repertoire holds 610,000 or so distinct CDR3 sequences, with 27% as singletons. The starting material was PBMCs, obtained before TCRalphabeta/CD19-depleted stem cell transplant. The receptors stem from a boy younger than two with Wiskott-Aldrich syndrome, due to receive a stem cell transplant.

The chain employs TRBV5-1 and TRBJ2-3; 8 nucleotides align to TRBD2. This CDR3 is built from 17 residues. After removal of 6 bases from V and 5 bases from J, the junction contained 17 bases not matched to a gene. Looked up from germline, CDR1 is SGHRS and CDR2 is YFSETQ. The CDR3 DNA is TGCGCCAGCAACAAACTTCAAGCGGGAGTATATCAAGATACGCAGTATTTT. Translated, it gives CASNKLQAGVYQDTQYF.

This sequence joins TRBV28 and TRBJ2-5; 13 bases are a match to TRBD2. The J segment lost 1 base and the V segment lost 5 bases, leaving 10 bases of the junction unmatched. The CDR3 totals 18 residues. CDR1 and CDR2 (germline): MDHEN, SYDVKM. The CDR3 spells CASSPQGRLAGGQETQYF. CDR3 DNA sequence: TGTGCCAGCAGTCCCCAGGGGCGACTAGCGGGAGGCCAAGAGACCCAGTACTTC.

The chain links TRBV5-1 to TRBJ2-2; D perhaps matches TRBD1 (6 bases). V dropped 7 bases and J dropped 4 bases, with 14 bases sitting between them. The germline gives CDR1 SGHRS, CDR2 YFSETQ. This CDR3 comprises 14 residues. The CDR3 DNA is TGCGCCAGCCATCGGGACAAGGGCACCGGGGAGCTGTTTTTT. Protein product: CASHRDKGTGELFF.

The genes are TRBV5-1 and TRBJ2-5; TRBD1 aligns across 7 bases. The CDR3 has 16 residues. Trimming removed 0 bases from V and 0 bases from J; junction bases left unmatched: 5. The germline CDR1 and CDR2 sequences are SGHRS and YFSETQ. DNA for the CDR3: TGCGCCAGCAGCTTGGGGAACAGGGGAAACCAAGAGACCCAGTACTTC. Its translation is CASSLGNRGNQETQYF.

The chain links TRBV4-2 to TRBJ2-1; 7 nucleotides align to TRBD2. The J segment lost 4 bases and the V segment lost 0 bases, leaving 9 bases of the junction unmatched. The CDR3 totals 17 residues. Germline V gives CDR1 LGHNA, CDR2 YNFKEQ. CDR3 amino acids: CASSQDGTTDSYNEQFF. DNA for the CDR3: TGTGCCAGCAGCCAAGATGGGACTACCGATAGTTACAATGAGCAGTTCTTC.

A few counts support this clonotype. The CDR3 nucleotides are TGCAGTGCTAGAGCATGGGAAAAACTGTTTTTT. This encodes CSARAWEKLFF. The J gene is TRBJ1-4, the V gene TRBV20-1; D is uncertain. Germline CDR1 and CDR2: DFQATT and SNEGSKA (reference sequence). Trimming removed 1 base at V and 8 bases at J, with 5 bases between. The CDR3 has 11 amino acids.